The 28 T cell receptor beta chains listed next were all sequenced from one sample in a study of Graves' ophthalmopathy and Graves' hyperthyroidism. Amplifying from RNA transcripts, the study obtained TCR beta CDR3 regions. HTBI primers served in a first-round RT-PCR, which a second-round multiplex PCR followed. TCRdb called the multiplex PCR reads again in MiXCR, with one record for every CDR3 protein. The table lists roughly 1.1 million distinct CDR3 sequences, roughly 35% of them singletons. The sample consisted of peripheral blood or thyroid tissue (not recorded which). The source of these receptors is an adult man with Graves' hyperthyroidism.

The chain combines TRBV29-1 with TRBJ2-7, with TRBD1 matching 8 bases. With V trimmed by 6 bases and J by 2 bases, 6 bases remained unmatched. Germline CDR1 and CDR2: SQVTM and ANQGSEA. The CDR3 length is 13 residues. DNA for the CDR3: TGCAGCGTCGTAAGGACAGGGCCCTACGAGCAGTACTTC. It encodes CSVVRTGPYEQYF.

This clonotype was recorded a few times. This rearrangement joins TRBV2 to TRBJ2-5; 9 nucleotides align to TRBD2. The V gene's germline CDR1 is SNHLY and CDR2 FYNNEI. V was clipped by 1 base and J by 5 bases; unmatched bases: 5. The CDR3 sequence is 15 residues long. In nucleotides, the CDR3 is TGTGCCAGCAGTGAAGGCGCGGGAGGGATTGAGACCCAGTACTTC. This translates into CASSEGAGGIETQYF.

This clonotype was seen only a few times. V gene TRBV19 combines with J gene TRBJ2-7; 9 bases agree with TRBD2. From germline, CDR1 is LNHDA and CDR2 SQIVND (reference sequence). V was clipped by 5 bases and J by 3 bases; unmatched bases: 8. The CDR3 is 15 amino acids. In DNA form, the CDR3 reads TGTGCCAGTAGTCCAAATAGCGGGAGCGTCTACGAGCAGTACTTC. This codes for CASSPNSGSVYEQYF.

This clonotype was counted ten times or more. The V and J genes are TRBV2 and TRBJ2-7, with D perhaps TRBD1 (5 bases). CDR3 length: 12 amino acids. Germline lookup yields CDR1 SNHLY and CDR2 FYNNEI. V lost 4 bases, J lost 7 bases, and 11 bases lay in between. The CDR3 is CASSARAKEQYF. Written as DNA, the CDR3 is TGTGCCAGCAGTGCCAGGGCCAAAGAGCAGTACTTC.

The chain is built from TRBV10-3 and TRBJ2-3; D perhaps matches TRBD1 (6 bases). Germline V gene lookup returns CDR1 ENHRY and CDR2 SYGVKD. The CDR3 length is 13 residues. V was clipped by 11 bases and J by 2 bases, with 14 bases between them. CDR3 sequence reads: CALRDTDTDTQYF. DNA of the CDR3: TGTGCCCTCCGGGACACTGACACAGATACGCAGTATTTT.

The rearrangement joins TRBV7-9 to TRBJ2-5; the D gene is possibly TRBD1 (5 bases). Germline CDR1 and CDR2: SEHNR and FQNEAQ (reference sequence). Trimming took off 5 bases at V and 5 bases at J, with 33 bases between the two ends. The CDR3 length is 20 residues. CDR3 protein: CASSPHTGAPSPFMEETQYF. In nucleotides, the CDR3 is TGTGCCAGCAGCCCTCACACTGGGGCTCCTTCCCCTTTTATGGAGGAGACCCAGTACTTC.

This clonotype was detected ten times or more. The chain has TRBV29-1 and TRBJ2-6; 7 nucleotides agree with TRBD1. Looked up from germline, CDR1 is SQVTM and CDR2 is ANQGSEA. The CDR3 has 18 amino acids. V shed 4 bases and J 2 bases; nucleotides not matched to a gene: 14. CDR3 nucleotide sequence: TGCAGCGTTGTTTCTAGAGTTTTAGGGACAGCTGGGGCCAACGTCCTGACTTTC. Encoded protein: CSVVSRVLGTAGANVLTF.

A few counts support this clonotype. V and J are TRBV6-6 and TRBJ2-5; 11 bases align to TRBD2. Germline CDR1 reads MNHNY; CDR2 reads SVGAGI (reference sequence). The CDR3 loop spans 16 amino acids. V lost 6 bases to trimming and J lost 1 base; unmatched junction nucleotides: 7. CDR3 coding DNA: TGTGCCAGCAGCCGGCCTAGCGGGGGGTTCCAAGAGACCCAGTACTTC. Protein sequence: CASSRPSGGFQETQYF.

This clonotype was recorded at least ten times. The V call is TRBV5-1, the J call TRBJ1-5; TRBD1 might be the D (6 bases). The germline V gene has CDR1 SGHRS and CDR2 YFSETQ. Deletions cut 5 bases from V and 4 bases from J, with 16 bases between. The CDR3 runs to 15 residues. CDR3 bases: TGCGCCAGCAGTGAGGGGACAACGGAAAATCAGCCCCAGCATTTT. Translating gives CASSEGTTENQPQHF. The variable domain in full, with the rest retrieved from reference TRBV5-1 and TRBJ1-5, is KAGVTQTPRYLIKTRGQQVTLSCSPISGHRSVSWYQQTPGQGLQFLFEYFSETQRNKGNFPGRFSGRQFSNSRSEMNVSTLELGDSALYLCASSEGTTENQPQHFGDGTRLSIL.

The V and J genes are TRBV12-3 or TRBV12-4 and TRBJ2-3, with 7 bases matching TRBD2. The CDR3 consists of 16 residues. Germline trimming cut 3 bases from V and 5 bases from J; bases unmatched to any gene: 11. CDR3 nucleotides: TGTGCCAGCAGTTTGGTCGCCCCGGGAGGTATAGATACGCAGTATTTT. Amino acids: CASSLVAPGGIDTQYF.

The chain's CDR3 is CASSVVLDTEAFF. The CDR3 nucleotides read TGTGCCAGCAGTGTGGTATTGGACACTGAAGCTTTCTTT. The chain carries TRBV2 and TRBJ1-1; no clear D. This CDR3 is built from 13 residues. Germline-derived CDR1 and CDR2 are SNHLY and FYNNEI. The V gene lost 4 bases and the J gene lost 3 bases, with 9 bases spanning the gap. The whole variable domain, remainder taken from reference TRBV2 and TRBJ1-1, is EPEVTQTPSHQVTQMGQEVILRCVPISNHLYFYWYRQILGQKVEFLVSFYNNEISEKSEIFDDQFSVERPDGSNFTLKIRSTKLEDSAMYFCASSVVLDTEAFFGQGTRLTVV.

The chain uses TRBV6-6 and TRBJ2-2, with D unresolved. Trimming cost V 6 bases and J 6 bases, with 8 bases left between them. CDR1 and CDR2 (germline): MNHNY, SVGAGI (reference sequence). This CDR3 region has 12 residues. CDR3 loop: CASSRRSGELFF. CDR3 nucleotide sequence: TGTGCCAGCAGCCGCAGATCCGGGGAGCTGTTTTTT.

J is TRBJ1-3 and V is TRBV7-9; D ambiguous. V shed 7 bases and J shed 0 bases, with 10 bases lying between them. CDR3 length equals 14 residues. The germline CDR1 and CDR2 sequences are SEHNR and FQNEAQ (reference sequence). CDR3 DNA: TGTGCCAGCATTGGGCTCCTCTCTGGAAACACCATATATTTT. It is translated as CASIGLLSGNTIYF.

This clonotype was recorded many times. This chain links TRBV20-1 with TRBJ2-7; D might be TRBD2 (5 bases). V gave up 3 bases and J gave up 4 bases, with 7 bases separating them. Germline V gives CDR1 DFQATT, CDR2 SNEGSKA (reference sequence). CDR3 size: 11 residues. The CDR3 loop reads CSARPGYEQYF. The CDR3 DNA reads as TGCAGTGCTAGGCCGGGGTACGAGCAGTACTTC.

V gene TRBV28 combines with J gene TRBJ1-1, with D uncertain. Deletions cut 4 bases from V and 1 base from J, with 13 bases between. The V gene's germline CDR1 is MDHEN and CDR2 SYDVKM. This CDR3 comprises 15 residues. CDR3 nucleotides: TGTGCCAGCAGTTGGTCGAGAAGGGCGAACACTGAAGCTTTCTTT. This translates into CASSWSRRANTEAFF.

The chain links TRBV10-2 to TRBJ2-7, with 7 bases aligning to TRBD1. The J segment lost 5 bases and the V segment lost 9 bases, leaving 10 bases of the junction unmatched. The CDR3 consists of 13 residues. CDR1 and CDR2 from the germline V gene are WSHSY and SAAADI. For the CDR3, the DNA is TGCGCCAGTAAACCGGGTCAGGGGGACGAGCAGTACTTC. It yields the protein CASKPGQGDEQYF.

This clonotype is a singleton in its sample. Being one base from a much bigger clone, this may be a read error. V is TRBV7-2 and J is TRBJ1-5; D not certain. Germline CDR1 SGHTA, CDR2 FQGNSA. The CDR3 totals 15 residues. This CDR3 is CVSSLEGSINQPQHF. For the CDR3, the DNA is TGTGTCAGCAGCTTAGAAGGCTCTATCAATCAGCCCCAGCATTTT.

This clonotype showed up many times. This chain links TRBV19 with TRBJ1-4; weak D call: TRBD1 (5 bases). The V gene lost 10 bases and the J gene lost 0 bases, with 12 bases spanning the gap. CDR3 size: 14 residues. Germline CDR1 reads LNHDA; CDR2 reads SQIVND (reference sequence). CDR3 coding DNA: TGTGCCACAACTGGGGGAGCAACTAATGAAAAACTGTTTTTT. It is translated as CATTGGATNEKLFF.

At least ten counts were recorded for this clonotype. The chain links TRBV2 to TRBJ1-4; D is unresolved. The CDR3 covers 12 residues. V lost 6 bases, J lost 3 bases, and 5 bases lay in between. Per the germline V gene, CDR1 is SNHLY and CDR2 is FYNNEI. The CDR3 reads CASRAPNEKLFF. The CDR3 nucleotides are TGTGCCAGCAGGGCCCCTAATGAAAAACTGTTTTTT.

Note on this clonotype: The conserved final phenylalanine or tryptophan is absent from the CDR3, which likely points to a read error. Because the CDR3's place on the DNA is in doubt, the DNA is left out and the CDR3 is given as listed by TCRdb. The chain carries TRBV5-5 and TRBJ1-4; the table assigns TRBD1, which was not confirmed against the DNA. Per the germline V gene, CDR1 is SGHKS and CDR2 is YYEKEE (reference sequence). The CDR3 is 12 amino acids long, termini counted. This chain's CDR3 is CASSLYLGGPIY.

There are many counts of this clonotype. The chain is built from TRBV6-2 or TRBV6-3 and TRBJ2-7, with D possibly matching TRBD2 (6 bases). This CDR3 has 15 amino acids. The V gene lost 6 bases and the J gene lost 7 bases, with 22 bases spanning the gap. Germline V gives CDR1 MNHEY, CDR2 SVGEGT. DNA of the CDR3: TGTGCCAGCAGGCTCCCCAACCCCGCAGGGAGGGAGCAGTACTTC. As protein: CASRLPNPAGREQYF.

V is TRBV7-8 and J is TRBJ1-5, with D possibly being TRBD1 (6 bases). Trimming shortened V by 5 bases and J by 7 bases, and 21 bases separated the two germline ends. Germline V gene data show CDR1 as SGHVS and CDR2 as FQNEAQ. This CDR3 spans 16 amino acids. Here the CDR3 reads CASSQEGVGLGQPQHF. The CDR3 DNA reads TGTGCCAGCAGCCAAGAGGGGGTTGGTCTGGGGCAGCCCCAGCATTTT.

The V call is TRBV7-2, the J call TRBJ1-6, with D perhaps TRBD1 (6 bases). Germline CDR1 is SGHTA and CDR2 is FQGNSA. This CDR3 spans 15 amino acids. The V end lost 5 bases, the J end lost 9 bases, and 17 bases lay between the germline ends. In nucleotides, the CDR3 is TGTGCCAGCAGCCGCGTGGGGGGCGCGGGTTCACCCCTCCACTTT. Translating gives CASSRVGGAGSPLHF.

This clonotype was counted ten times or more. The chain uses TRBV7-8 and TRBJ2-7; 10 nucleotides align to TRBD2. This CDR3 is built from 16 residues. Germline loops: CDR1 SGHVS, CDR2 FQNEAQ. The trim removed 2 bases at V and 5 bases at J, leaving 9 bases unmatched. For the CDR3, the DNA is TGTGCCAGCAGCTTACGCTCTAGCGGGAGTTTCCACGAGCAGTACTTC. It specifies CASSLRSSGSFHEQYF.

This clonotype was recorded many times. CDR3 sequence reads: CAIRSGVAGNQPQHF. CDR3 sequence (DNA): TGTGCCATCAGGTCAGGGGTAGCTGGCAATCAGCCCCAGCATTTT. V and J are TRBV10-3 and TRBJ1-5; the D gene is possibly TRBD1 (6 bases). CDR3 length: 15 residues. The V gene's germline CDR1 is ENHRY and CDR2 SYGVKD. Between the trimmed V and J ends, which lost 6 bases and 2 bases, there was a span of 14 bases.

V gene TRBV29-1 combines with J gene TRBJ2-6; D may be TRBD1 (6 bases). V was clipped by 3 bases and J by 1 base, with 13 bases between them. CDR3 length: 16 amino acids. Germline CDR1 and CDR2: SQVTM and ANQGSEA. The CDR3: CSVDWQGGSGANVLTF. The CDR3 DNA follows: TGCAGCGTTGATTGGCAAGGGGGTTCTGGGGCCAACGTCCTGACTTTC.

A few counts support this clonotype. J is TRBJ2-3 and V is TRBV20-1; D not certain. The CDR3 consists of 15 residues. V lost 0 bases to trimming and J lost 2 bases, with 12 bases between them. In germline, CDR1 is DFQATT, CDR2 SNEGSKA (reference sequence). The CDR3 protein is CSARETALYTDTQYF. CDR3 DNA: TGCAGTGCTAGAGAAACAGCGTTGTACACAGATACGCAGTATTTT.

The chain has TRBV20-1 and TRBJ2-3; no reliable D call. CDR3 size: 13 residues. V lost 3 bases, J lost 2 bases, and 9 bases lay in between. Germline lookup yields CDR1 DFQATT and CDR2 SNEGSKA (reference sequence). The CDR3, as DNA: TGCAGTGCTAGGCCGCACTCCACAGATACGCAGTATTTT. This codes for CSARPHSTDTQYF.